The 20 T cell receptor beta chains below were found in one sample sequenced in a study of T cell clonality in common variable immunodeficiency. Overall study findings and caveats: Common variable immunodeficiency TCR beta sequences reportedly had fewer deletions and N-nucleotide insertions.

Some clones are missing from TCRdb's copy, which holds only in-frame ones; the method was immunoSEQ multiplex PCR. This sample carries about 28,000 clones, none of them present only once. The antigens these receptors bind are not known. Sequenced material: peripheral blood mononuclear cells. The receptors were gathered from a human donor with common variable immunodeficiency.

This clone was counted many times. Read sequence stops 3 residues before the CDR3 end, and the germline J gene provides the missing end. J is TRBJ2-3 and V is TRBV5-4; D remains ambiguous. Per germline, CDR1 SGHNT and CDR2 YYREEE (reference sequence). The length of the CDR3 is 13 residues. Trimming cost V 1 base and J 4 bases, with 7 bases left between them. This CDR3 is CASSLLAADTQYF. CDR3 DNA (partial): TGTGCCAGCAGCTTGTTAGCCGCAGATACG.

As regards this clone: Coverage ceases 3 residues before the CDR3 finishes, and the germline J gene fills in the end. This chain links TRBV18 with TRBJ2-3; the D gene is possibly TRBD1 (6 bases). The V gene lost 3 bases and the J gene lost 1 base, with 8 bases spanning the gap. Germline V lookup: CDR1 KGHSH, CDR2 LQKENI. The CDR3 covers 14 residues. The covered CDR3 bases are TGTGCCAGCTCACCGGCAGGGGGCACAGATACG. Amino acid sequence: CASSPAGGTDT. The entire CDR3 reads CASSPAGGTDTQYF.

This clone was seen repeatedly, ten times or more. CDR3 bases read: TGTGCCAGCAGTTATCGGGGGTTATCCTACGAG. Translated: CASSYRGLSYE. In full, the CDR3 reads CASSYRGLSYEQYF. The chain has TRBV28 and TRBJ2-7, with D tentatively TRBD2 (6 bases). The read terminates 3 residues ahead of where the CDR3 ends, so the germline J gene completes it. Germline assignment: CDR1 MDHEN and CDR2 SYDVKM. The CDR3 spans 14 residues. Deletions cut 4 bases from V and 1 base from J, with 11 bases between. Complete variable domain (other parts from reference TRBV28 and TRBJ2-7): DVKVTQSSRYLVKRTGEKVFLECVQDMDHENMFWYRQDPGLGLRLIYFSYDVKMKEKGDIPEGYSVSREKKERFSLILESASTNQTSMYLCASSYRGLSYEQYFGPGTRLTVT.

This clone has just a few counts. Read sequence stops 3 residues before the CDR3 end, and the germline J gene provides the missing end. This chain connects TRBV18 to TRBJ2-1, with D possibly matching TRBD2 (6 bases). CDR1 and CDR2 (germline): KGHSH, LQKENI. The V and J ends lost 3 bases and 6 bases respectively, with 15 bases between them. The CDR3 spans 15 residues. CDR3 sequence reads: CASSPGGYFPNEQFF. The DNA read from the CDR3 is TGTGCCAGCTCACCCGGGGGATATTTCCCCAATGAG.

As for this clone: With the read ending 3 residues before the CDR3 end, the germline J gene is used to fill in that end. The chain joins TRBV19 to TRBJ1-1; tentative D call: TRBD1 (6 bases). Germline assignment: CDR1 LNHDA and CDR2 SQIVND (reference sequence). The CDR3 runs to 14 residues. The sequenced part of the CDR3 DNA is TGTGCCAGTAGTATAGTTGGGACAAGTGCATGG. Protein sequence: CASSIVGTSAW. The full CDR3 is CASSIVGTSAWAFF. The full variable domain, rest sourced from reference TRBV19 and TRBJ1-1, is DGGITQSPKYLFRKEGQNVTLSCEQNLNHDAMYWYRQDPGQGLRLIYYSQIVNDFQKGDIAEGYSVSREKKESFPLTVTSAQKNPTAFYLCASSIVGTSAWAFFGQGTRLTVV.

This clone was counted a few times. CDR3: CASSYDRGWSNQPQHF. Partial CDR3 DNA: TGTGCCAGCAGTTACGACAGGGGTTGGAGCAATCAGCCC. The J gene is TRBJ1-5, the V gene TRBV6-7; TRBD1 agrees at 8 bases. The read finishes 3 residues shy of the CDR3 end, and the germline J gene is used to complete it. TRBV6-7 is placed among ORFs of uncertain function. The length of the CDR3 is 16 residues. Unmatched junction bases numbered 4, after V lost 2 bases and J lost 1 base.

The sample holds a few counts of this clone. The DNA ends 3 residues before the CDR3 does, and the rest of the CDR3 is filled in from the germline J gene. V usage is TRBV30 and J usage is TRBJ2-1; D is ambiguous. Trimming took 1 base from V and 5 from J, leaving 9 bases between them. This CDR3 is 13 amino acids long. CDR1 GTSNPN and CDR2 SVGIG come from the germline V gene (reference sequence). The covered CDR3 bases are TGTGCCTGGAGTGGAGGCAGAGACAATGAG. Protein product: CAWSGGRDNE. The complete CDR3 reads CAWSGGRDNEQFF.

This clone has a count of ten or more. The CDR3 end is not reached by the read, which stops 3 residues before it; the germline J gene fills it in. V is TRBV29-1 and J is TRBJ1-4, with 7 bases lining up with TRBD1. V shed 5 bases and J 3 bases; nucleotides not matched to a gene: 0. This CDR3 has 12 amino acids. CDR1 is SQVTM and CDR2 is ANQGSEA in the germline V gene. The CDR3 protein is CSVQGANEKLFF. CDR3 bases read: TGCAGCGTTCAGGGGGCTAATGAAAAA.

This clone was observed a handful of times. CDR3 loop: CASSEEQGNEQYF. CDR3 bases read: TGTGCCAGCAGTGAAGAACAGGGGAACGAG. The V call is TRBV2, the J call TRBJ2-7; 7 positions agree with TRBD1. Coverage ceases 3 residues before the CDR3 finishes, and the germline J gene fills in the end. With 1 base clipped from V and 5 bases from J, the junction kept 2 bases outside the gene matches. In germline, CDR1 is SNHLY, CDR2 FYNNEI. The CDR3 consists of 13 residues. Using reference TRBV2 and TRBJ2-7 for the parts outside the CDR3, the full variable domain is EPEVTQTPSHQVTQMGQEVILRCVPISNHLYFYWYRQILGQKVEFLVSFYNNEISEKSEIFDDQFSVERPDGSNFTLKIRSTKLEDSAMYFCASSEEQGNEQYFGPGTRLTVT.

There are many counts of this clone. The sequence runs out 3 residues before the end of the CDR3; the remainder is reconstructed from the germline J gene. The rearrangement uses TRBV20-1 and TRBJ2-3; maybe TRBD2 (5 bases). The CDR3 length is 14 residues. Germline CDR1 DFQATT, CDR2 SNEGSKA (reference sequence). V lost 0 bases and J 1 base, leaving 8 bases between the germline ends. The CDR3 is CSARDLRGTDTQYF. Partial CDR3 DNA: TGCAGTGCTAGAGATTTGCGGGGCACAGATACG.

Details on this clone: Coverage ceases 3 residues before the CDR3 finishes, and the germline J gene fills in the end. The rearrangement joins TRBV10-3 to TRBJ2-7; D is possibly TRBD2 (5 bases). Germline values: CDR1 ENHRY, CDR2 SYGVKD. Trimming removed 3 bases from V and 0 bases from J, with 12 bases in between. This CDR3 region has 15 residues. The sequenced part of the CDR3 DNA is TGTGCCATCAGTGACGGGGAACGCCTCTCCTACGAG. Translating gives CAISDGERLSYE. The CDR3 reads in full as CAISDGERLSYEQYF.

A few counts support this clone. At the DNA level, this CDR3 is encoded by other sequences in the same sample as well. The sequenced CDR3 bases are TGTGCCAGCTCATCCCCGGGACTAGCGGGGGGGCCGAGTCGGGAGACC. It yields the protein CASSSPGLAGGPSRET. The CDR3 in its entirety is CASSSPGLAGGPSRETQYF. This chain links TRBV18 with TRBJ2-5; TRBD2 matches at 16 bases. The sequence runs out 3 residues before the end of the CDR3; the remainder is reconstructed from the germline J gene. J gave up 5 bases and V 5 bases, and 14 bases lay outside the gene matches. The germline V gene encodes CDR1 KGHSH and CDR2 LQKENI. The CDR3 contains 19 residues.

Notes on this clone: The observed sequence ends 3 residues before the CDR3 terminus, with the missing tail filled in from the germline J gene. The rearrangement uses TRBV6-1 and TRBJ1-2, with 9 bases aligning to TRBD1. CDR1 is MNHNS and CDR2 is SASEGT in the germline V gene. This CDR3 is 15 amino acids long. V lost 4 bases, J lost 0 bases, and 3 bases stayed unmatched. The covered CDR3 bases are TGTGCCAGCAGTGGACAGGGGGTATCTAACTATGGC. Its translation is CASSGQGVSNYG. The full CDR3 reads CASSGQGVSNYGYTF.

This clone has ten or more counts. Here the CDR3 reads CATSPRPWAGYEQYF. The sequenced part of the CDR3 DNA is TGTGCCACCAGCCCCCGACCGTGGGCTGGCTACGAG. The genes are TRBV15 and TRBJ2-7; no clear D gene. Read data end 3 residues before the CDR3 end; the end is taken from the germline J gene. The V end was cut by 5 bases, the J end by 3 bases, with 17 bases between. The CDR3 contains 15 residues. Germline values: CDR1 LNHNV, CDR2 YYDKDF (reference sequence).

Concerning this clone: The sequenced fragment ends 3 residues before the CDR3 boundary, so the rest is inferred from the germline J gene. The V and J genes are TRBV6-2 or TRBV6-3 and TRBJ2-7; 12 positions match TRBD2. The J segment lost 5 bases and the V segment lost 6 bases, leaving 11 bases of the junction unmatched. The germline gives CDR1 MNHEY, CDR2 SVGEGT. CDR3 length: 16 residues. CDR3 DNA (partial): TGTGCCAGCAGGCCACTAGCGGGGGGATCAGTCAACGAG. Translation gives CASRPLAGGSVNE. The whole CDR3 protein is CASRPLAGGSVNEQYF.

In its sample, this clone was seen many times. Incomplete CDR3 DNA: TGTGCCAGCTCACTTAGCGGGGGGGCTGGCAATGAG. Residues: CASSLSGGAGNE. The whole CDR3 protein reads CASSLSGGAGNEQFF. The chain uses TRBV18 and TRBJ2-1; 11 bases align to TRBD2. The read terminates 3 residues before the CDR3 end, so the remaining end is supplied by the germline J gene. The germline V gene has CDR1 KGHSH and CDR2 LQKENI. This CDR3 is built from 15 residues. J lost 6 bases, V lost 4 bases, and 5 bases had no gene match. The whole variable domain, filled in from reference TRBV18 and TRBJ2-1, reads NAGVMQNPRHLVRRRGQEARLRCSPMKGHSHVYWYRQLPEEGLKFMVYLQKENIIDESGMPKERFSAEFPKEGPSILRIQQVVRGDSAAYFCASSLSGGAGNEQFFGPGTRLTVL.

Notes on this clone: The read terminates 3 residues ahead of where the CDR3 ends, so the germline J gene completes it. The rearrangement joins TRBV19 to TRBJ1-6; 9 bases agree with TRBD1. This CDR3 is 16 amino acids long. Per germline, CDR1 LNHDA and CDR2 SQIVND (reference sequence). The DNA read from the CDR3 is TGTGCCAGTAGTCTCACAATGGGACAGGGTCGGTCGCCC. Translated, it gives CASSLTMGQGRSP. The full CDR3 is CASSLTMGQGRSPLHF. Complete variable domain (other parts from reference TRBV19 and TRBJ1-6): DGGITQSPKYLFRKEGQNVTLSCEQNLNHDAMYWYRQDPGQGLRLIYYSQIVNDFQKGDIAEGYSVSREKKESFPLTVTSAQKNPTAFYLCASSLTMGQGRSPLHFGNGTRLTVT.

Turning to this clone: The read is 3 residues too short to cover the CDR3 end, so that end is filled in from the germline J gene. The chain recombines TRBV10-2 with TRBJ2-7, with 8 nucleotides matching TRBD1. Looked up from germline, CDR1 is WSHSY and CDR2 is SAAADI. The CDR3 extends over 15 amino acids. Trimming cost V 3 bases and J 2 bases; bases outside gene matches: 6. The part of the CDR3 DNA that was read is TGCGCCAGCAGTGAATCGGCACAGGGGGCCTACGAG. Its protein product is CASSESAQGAYE. The full CDR3 sequence reads CASSESAQGAYEQYF.

Comments on this clone: The read stops 3 residues short of the end of the CDR3; the missing end is completed from the germline J gene. This chain joins TRBV20-1 and TRBJ1-1; TRBD1 matches at 8 bases. The CDR3 has 13 amino acids. Germline trimming cut 6 bases from V and 1 base from J; bases unmatched to any gene: 4. CDR1 and CDR2 from the germline V gene are DFQATT and SNEGSKA (reference sequence). Incomplete CDR3 DNA: TGCAGTGCGAGACAGGGGACGAACACTGAA. Amino acids: CSARQGTNTE. The full-length CDR3 reads as CSARQGTNTEAFF.

This clone was seen ten or more times. From the germline J gene comes the end of the CDR3, since the read stops 3 residues before it. V usage is TRBV10-1 and J usage is TRBJ1-6; D is perhaps TRBD1 (5 bases). CDR1 and CDR2 from the germline V gene are WNHNN and SYGVQD (reference sequence). This CDR3 has 14 amino acids. The CDR3 DNA, read in part, is TGCGCCAGCAAACTAGGGACTAGCGGGGGGGCC. It encodes CASKLGTSGGA. The CDR3 in its entirety is CASKLGTSGGALHF.